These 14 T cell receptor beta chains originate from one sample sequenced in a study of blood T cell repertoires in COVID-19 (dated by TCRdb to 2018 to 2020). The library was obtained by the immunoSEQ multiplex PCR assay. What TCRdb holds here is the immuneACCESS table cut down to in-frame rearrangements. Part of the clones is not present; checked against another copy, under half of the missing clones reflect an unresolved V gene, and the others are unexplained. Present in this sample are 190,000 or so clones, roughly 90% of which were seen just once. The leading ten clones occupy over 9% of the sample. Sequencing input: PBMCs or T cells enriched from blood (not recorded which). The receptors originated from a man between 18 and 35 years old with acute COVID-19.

CDR3 coding DNA: TGCGCCAGCAGCCAAGAAGTACAGGCGGGGGGCAATGAGCAGTTCTTC. Translating gives CASSQEVQAGGNEQFF. The V call is TRBV4-1, the J call TRBJ2-1; 8 nucleotides agree with TRBD2. V lost 0 bases and J lost 6; bases outside the gene matches: 7. Germline assignment: CDR1 MGHRA and CDR2 YSYEKL. This CDR3 contains 16 residues.

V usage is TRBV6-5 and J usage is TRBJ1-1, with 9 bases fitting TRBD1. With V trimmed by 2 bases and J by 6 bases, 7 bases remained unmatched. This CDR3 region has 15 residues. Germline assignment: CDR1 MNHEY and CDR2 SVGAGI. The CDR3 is CASSYQDRGTAEAFF. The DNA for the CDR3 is TGTGCCAGCAGTTACCAAGACAGGGGGACGGCTGAAGCTTTCTTT.

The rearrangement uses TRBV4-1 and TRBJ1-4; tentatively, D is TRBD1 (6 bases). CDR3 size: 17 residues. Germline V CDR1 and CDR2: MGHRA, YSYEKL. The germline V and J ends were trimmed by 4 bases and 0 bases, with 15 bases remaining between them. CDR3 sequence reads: CASSPQGLVATNEKLFF. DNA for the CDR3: TGCGCCAGCAGCCCACAGGGATTGGTAGCAACTAATGAAAAACTGTTTTTT.

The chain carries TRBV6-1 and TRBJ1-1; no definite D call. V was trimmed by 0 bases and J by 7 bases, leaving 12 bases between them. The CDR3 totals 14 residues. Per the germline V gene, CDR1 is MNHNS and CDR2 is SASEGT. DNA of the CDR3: TGTGCCAGCAGTGAAGCCCTCGCTTCAGGTGAAGCTTTCTTT. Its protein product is CASSEALASGEAFF.

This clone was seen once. The CDR3, as DNA: TGTGCCAGCAGCCACGGCGGGGGGGCCTACGAGCAGTACTTC. It translates to CASSHGGGAYEQYF. The chain recombines TRBV9 with TRBJ2-7; 9 bases agree with TRBD2. With V trimmed by 4 bases and J by 2 bases, 4 bases remained unmatched. Germline V lookup: CDR1 SGDLS, CDR2 YYNGEE. This CDR3 contains 14 residues.

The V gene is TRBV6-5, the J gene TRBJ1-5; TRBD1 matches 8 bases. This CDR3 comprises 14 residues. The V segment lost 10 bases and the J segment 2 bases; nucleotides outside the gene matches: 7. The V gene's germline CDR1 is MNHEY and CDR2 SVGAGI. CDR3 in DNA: TGTGCCATCACGCTGACAGGGGGCAATCAGCCCCAGCATTTT. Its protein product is CAITLTGGNQPQHF.

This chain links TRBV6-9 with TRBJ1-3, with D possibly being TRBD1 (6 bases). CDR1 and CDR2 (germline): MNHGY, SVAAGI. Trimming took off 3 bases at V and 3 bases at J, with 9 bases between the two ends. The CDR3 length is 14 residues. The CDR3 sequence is CASSYRRGGNTIYF. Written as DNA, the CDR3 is TGTGCCAGCAGTTACCGCAGGGGTGGAAACACCATATATTTT.

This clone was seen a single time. Here the CDR3 DNA reads TGCGCCAGCAGCACCGGACTAGCGACGAACGAGCAGTACTTC. Residues: CASSTGLATNEQYF. This chain uses TRBV5-1 with TRBJ2-7; 9 positions agree with TRBD2. This CDR3 region has 14 residues. V shed 4 bases, J shed 5 bases, and the junction held 7 bases outside the gene matches. Germline CDR1 and CDR2: SGHRS and YFSETQ.

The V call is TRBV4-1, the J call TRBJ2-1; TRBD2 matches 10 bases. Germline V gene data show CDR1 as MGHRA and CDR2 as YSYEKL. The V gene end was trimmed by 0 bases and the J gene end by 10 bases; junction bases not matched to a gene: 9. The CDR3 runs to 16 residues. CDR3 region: CASSQDGSGRGGEQFF. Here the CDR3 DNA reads TGCGCCAGCAGCCAAGATGGAAGCGGGAGGGGCGGAGAGCAGTTCTTC.

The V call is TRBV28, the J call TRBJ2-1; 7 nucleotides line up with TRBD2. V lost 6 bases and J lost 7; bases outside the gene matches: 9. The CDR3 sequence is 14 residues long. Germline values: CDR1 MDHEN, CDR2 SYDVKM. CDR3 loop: CASSLRDYQNEQFF. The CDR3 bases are TGTGCCAGCAGCCTGAGGGACTACCAAAATGAGCAGTTCTTC.

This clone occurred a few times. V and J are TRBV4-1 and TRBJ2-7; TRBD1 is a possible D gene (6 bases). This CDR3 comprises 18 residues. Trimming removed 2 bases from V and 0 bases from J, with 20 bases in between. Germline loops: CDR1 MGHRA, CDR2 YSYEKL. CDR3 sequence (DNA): TGCGCCAGCAGCCAATTCATACGGTGGACAGATAGCTCCTACGAGCAGTACTTC. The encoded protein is CASSQFIRWTDSSYEQYF.

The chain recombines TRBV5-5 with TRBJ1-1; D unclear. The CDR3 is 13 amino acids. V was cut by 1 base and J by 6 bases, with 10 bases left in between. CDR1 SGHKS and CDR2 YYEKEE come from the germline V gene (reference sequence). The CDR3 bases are TGTGCCAGCAGCTTGAATGGCAACCCTGAAGCTTTCTTT. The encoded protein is CASSLNGNPEAFF. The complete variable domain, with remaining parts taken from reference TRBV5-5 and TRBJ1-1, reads DAGVTQSPTHLIKTRGQQVTLRCSPISGHKSVSWYQQVLGQGPQFIFQYYEKEERGRGNFPDRFSARQFPNYSSELNVNALLLGDSALYLCASSLNGNPEAFFGQGTRLTVV.

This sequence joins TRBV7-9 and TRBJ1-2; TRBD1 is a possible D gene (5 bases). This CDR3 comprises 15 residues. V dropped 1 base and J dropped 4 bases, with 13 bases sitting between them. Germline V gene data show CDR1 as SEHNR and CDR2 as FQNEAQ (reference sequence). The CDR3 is CASSLEGRFPYGYTF. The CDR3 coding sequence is TGTGCCAGCAGCTTAGAGGGGCGGTTCCCCTATGGCTACACCTTC.

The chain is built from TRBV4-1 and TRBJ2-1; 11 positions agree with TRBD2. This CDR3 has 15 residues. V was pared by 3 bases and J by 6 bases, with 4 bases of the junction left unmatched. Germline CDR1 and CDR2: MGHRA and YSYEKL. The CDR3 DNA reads TGCGCCAGCAGCCAGGACGGGACTAGCGGCAATGAGCAGTTCTTC. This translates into CASSQDGTSGNEQFF.